This T cell receptor (beta chain) was profiled in a study of T cell repertoires in ileal Crohn's disease. Here immunoSEQ multiplex PCR was the method, and the copy in TCRdb shows in-frame clones only, minus some. The table lists about 15,000 clones, approximately 78% of them singletons. Sequencing was performed on ileal tissue. This receptor was taken from an adult with Crohn's disease.

The CDR3 spells CASSFSGSYGTGELFF. In nucleotides, the CDR3 is TGTGCCAGCAGCTTCAGCGGGAGTTACGGCACCGGGGAGCTGTTTTTT. The V and J genes are TRBV7-9 and TRBJ2-2, with TRBD2 identical over 8 bases. The germline V gene encodes CDR1 SEHNR and CDR2 FQNEAQ (reference sequence). CDR3 length equals 16 residues. J lost 4 bases, V lost 3 bases, and 7 bases had no gene match.